This T cell receptor (beta chain) was captured in a study of T cell responses to AZD1222 COVID-19 vaccine. Study details: Combined were second doses at about 4 or about 12 weeks.

Germline CDR1 and CDR2: MGHRA and YSYEKL. V was pared by 0 bases and J by 3 bases, with 5 bases between. CDR3 size: 14 residues. Overall study findings and caveats: There were mostly white British donors and more females than males, and clonal diversity was possibly underestimated. The CD4 TCRs associated with vaccination extended across spike and predominated at 160-218 and 743-854. Of spike-specific TCRs, nearly half reportedly target regions left unmutated in variants.

A word on this clone: Antigen unknown.

Assay used: immunoSEQ multiplex PCR; TCRdb lists only in-frame clones, some missing. The repertoire has approximately 110,000 clones, about 80% of them found once; the top ten carry about 9.5%. The V gene is TRBV4-1, the J gene TRBJ2-2; D unresolved. The source was peripheral blood, collected on day 0 of AZD1222 vaccination. This TCR was sampled from an adult in good health. The CDR3 sequence: CASSQERYTGELFF. For the CDR3, the DNA is TGCGCCAGCAGCCAAGAACGGTACACCGGGGAGCTGTTTTTT.